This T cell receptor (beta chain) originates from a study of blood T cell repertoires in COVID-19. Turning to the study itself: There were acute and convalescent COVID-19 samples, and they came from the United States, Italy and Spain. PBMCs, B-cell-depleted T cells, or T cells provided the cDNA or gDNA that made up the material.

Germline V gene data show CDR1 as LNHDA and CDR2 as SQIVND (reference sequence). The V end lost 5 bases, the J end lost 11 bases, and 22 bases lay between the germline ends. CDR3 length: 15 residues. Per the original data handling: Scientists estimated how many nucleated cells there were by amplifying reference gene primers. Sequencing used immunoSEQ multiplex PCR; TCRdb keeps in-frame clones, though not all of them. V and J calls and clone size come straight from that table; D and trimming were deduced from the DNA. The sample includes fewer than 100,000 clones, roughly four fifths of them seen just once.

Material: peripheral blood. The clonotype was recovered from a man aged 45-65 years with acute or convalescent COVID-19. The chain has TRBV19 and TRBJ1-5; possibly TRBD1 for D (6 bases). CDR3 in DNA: TGTGCCAGTAGTTCCGGGGTACAGGGTCGTAGAGCCCAGCATTTT. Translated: CASSSGVQGRRAQHF.